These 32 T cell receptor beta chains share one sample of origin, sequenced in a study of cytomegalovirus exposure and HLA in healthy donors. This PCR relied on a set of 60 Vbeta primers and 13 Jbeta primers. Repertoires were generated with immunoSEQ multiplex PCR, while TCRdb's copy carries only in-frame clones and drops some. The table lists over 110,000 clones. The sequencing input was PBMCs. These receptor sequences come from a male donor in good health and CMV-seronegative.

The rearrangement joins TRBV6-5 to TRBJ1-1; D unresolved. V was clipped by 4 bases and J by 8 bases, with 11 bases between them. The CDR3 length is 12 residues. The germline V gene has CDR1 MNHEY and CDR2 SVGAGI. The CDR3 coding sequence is TGTGCCAGCAGTTCCCGCCCCGGGGAAGCTTTCTTT. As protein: CASSSRPGEAFF.

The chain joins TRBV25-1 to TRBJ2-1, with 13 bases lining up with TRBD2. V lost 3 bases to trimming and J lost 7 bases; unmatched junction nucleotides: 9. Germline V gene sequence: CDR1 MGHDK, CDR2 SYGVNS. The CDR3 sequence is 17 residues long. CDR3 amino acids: CASSDRLAGGEVNEQFF. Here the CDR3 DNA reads TGTGCCAGCAGTGATAGACTAGCGGGAGGCGAAGTAAATGAGCAGTTCTTC.

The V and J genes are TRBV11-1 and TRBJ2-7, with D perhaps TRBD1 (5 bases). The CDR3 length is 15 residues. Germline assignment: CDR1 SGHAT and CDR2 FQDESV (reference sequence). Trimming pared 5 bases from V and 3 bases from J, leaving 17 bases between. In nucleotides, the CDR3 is TGTGCCAGCAGCCCTAAGGCAGGGTGGGTCTACGAGCAGTACTTC. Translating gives CASSPKAGWVYEQYF.

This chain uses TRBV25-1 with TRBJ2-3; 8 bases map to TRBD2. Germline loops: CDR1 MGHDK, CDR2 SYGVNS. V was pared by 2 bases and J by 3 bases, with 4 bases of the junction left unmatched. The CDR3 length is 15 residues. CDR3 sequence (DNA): TGTGCCAGCAGTGAAGCGGGAGGTGCAACAGATACGCAGTATTTT. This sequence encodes CASSEAGGATDTQYF.

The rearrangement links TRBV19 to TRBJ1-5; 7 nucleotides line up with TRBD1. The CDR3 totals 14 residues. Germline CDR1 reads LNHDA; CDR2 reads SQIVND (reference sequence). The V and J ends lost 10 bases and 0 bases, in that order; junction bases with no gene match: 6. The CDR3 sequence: CATRTGASNQPQHF. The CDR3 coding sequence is TGTGCCACCCGCACAGGGGCTAGCAATCAGCCCCAGCATTTT.

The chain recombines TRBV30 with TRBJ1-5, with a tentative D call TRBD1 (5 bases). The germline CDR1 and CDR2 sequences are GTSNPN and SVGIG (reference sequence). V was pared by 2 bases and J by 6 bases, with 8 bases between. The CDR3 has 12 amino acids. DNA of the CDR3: TGTGCCTGGAGTCAGGGTACTCAGCCCCAGCATTTT. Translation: CAWSQGTQPQHF.

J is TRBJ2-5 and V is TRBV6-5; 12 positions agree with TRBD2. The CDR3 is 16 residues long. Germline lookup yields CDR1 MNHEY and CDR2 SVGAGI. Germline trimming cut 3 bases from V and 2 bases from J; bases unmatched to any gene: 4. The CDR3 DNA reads TGTGCCAGCAGTTATCTAGCGGGGGGGCCGCAAGAGACCCAGTACTTC. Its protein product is CASSYLAGGPQETQYF.

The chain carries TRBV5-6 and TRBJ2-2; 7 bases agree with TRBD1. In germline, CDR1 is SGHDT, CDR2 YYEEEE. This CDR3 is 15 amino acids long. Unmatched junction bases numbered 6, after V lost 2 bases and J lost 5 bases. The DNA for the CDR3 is TGTGCCAGCAGCTTCTACAGGGGCGGGACCGGGGAGCTGTTTTTT. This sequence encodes CASSFYRGGTGELFF.

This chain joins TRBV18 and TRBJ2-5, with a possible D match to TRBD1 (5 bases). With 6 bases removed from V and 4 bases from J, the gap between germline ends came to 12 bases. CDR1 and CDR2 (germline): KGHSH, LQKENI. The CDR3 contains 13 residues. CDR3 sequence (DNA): TGTGCCAGCTCCGAAGGTGGGGCAGAGACCCAGTACTTC. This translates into CASSEGGAETQYF. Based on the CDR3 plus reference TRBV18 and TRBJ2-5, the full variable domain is NAGVMQNPRHLVRRRGQEARLRCSPMKGHSHVYWYRQLPEEGLKFMVYLQKENIIDESGMPKERFSAEFPKEGPSILRIQQVVRGDSAAYFCASSEGGAETQYFGPGTRLLVL.

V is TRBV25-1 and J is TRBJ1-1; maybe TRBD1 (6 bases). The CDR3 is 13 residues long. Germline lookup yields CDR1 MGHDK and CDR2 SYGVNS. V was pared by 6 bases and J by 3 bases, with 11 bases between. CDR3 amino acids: CASRDSGDTEAFF. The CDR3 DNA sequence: TGTGCCAGCAGGGATTCAGGGGACACTGAAGCTTTCTTT.

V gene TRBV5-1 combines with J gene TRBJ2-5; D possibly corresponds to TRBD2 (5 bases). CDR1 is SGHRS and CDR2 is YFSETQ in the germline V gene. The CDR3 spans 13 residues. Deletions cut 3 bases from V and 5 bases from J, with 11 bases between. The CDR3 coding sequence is TGCGCCAGCAGCTCCAGCGGTATCGAGACCCAGTACTTC. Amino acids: CASSSSGIETQYF. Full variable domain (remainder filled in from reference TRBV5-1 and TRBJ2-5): KAGVTQTPRYLIKTRGQQVTLSCSPISGHRSVSWYQQTPGQGLQFLFEYFSETQRNKGNFPGRFSGRQFSNSRSEMNVSTLELGDSALYLCASSSSGIETQYFGPGTRLLVL.

CDR3 sequence (DNA): TGTGCCAGCAGCTCCCGGACAGGGGAAGCTAGCACAGATACGCAGTATTTT. Translating gives CASSSRTGEASTDTQYF. V usage is TRBV9 and J usage is TRBJ2-3; 9 bases fit TRBD1. V lost 4 bases, J lost 0 bases, and 9 bases stayed unmatched. The germline CDR1 and CDR2 sequences are SGDLS and YYNGEE. The CDR3 extends over 17 amino acids.

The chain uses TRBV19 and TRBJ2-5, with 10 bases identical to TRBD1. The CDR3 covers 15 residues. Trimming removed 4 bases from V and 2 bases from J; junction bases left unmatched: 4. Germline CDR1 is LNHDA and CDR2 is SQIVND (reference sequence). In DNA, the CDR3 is TGTGCCAGTAGTAGGTTGGACAGGGGGCAAGAGACCCAGTACTTC. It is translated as CASSRLDRGQETQYF.

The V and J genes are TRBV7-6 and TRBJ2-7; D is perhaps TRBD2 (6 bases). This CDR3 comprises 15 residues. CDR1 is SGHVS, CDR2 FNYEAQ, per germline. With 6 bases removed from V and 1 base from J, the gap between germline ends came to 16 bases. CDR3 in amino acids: CASSQPGASSYEQYF. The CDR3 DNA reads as TGTGCCAGCAGTCAGCCGGGAGCCTCATCCTACGAGCAGTACTTC.

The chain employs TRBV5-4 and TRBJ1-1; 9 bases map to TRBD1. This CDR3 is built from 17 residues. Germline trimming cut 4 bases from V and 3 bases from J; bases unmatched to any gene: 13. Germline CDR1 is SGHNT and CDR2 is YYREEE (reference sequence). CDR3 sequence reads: CASSTGQGSTVDTEAFF. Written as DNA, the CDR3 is TGTGCCAGCAGCACCGGACAGGGGAGTACCGTCGACACTGAAGCTTTCTTT.

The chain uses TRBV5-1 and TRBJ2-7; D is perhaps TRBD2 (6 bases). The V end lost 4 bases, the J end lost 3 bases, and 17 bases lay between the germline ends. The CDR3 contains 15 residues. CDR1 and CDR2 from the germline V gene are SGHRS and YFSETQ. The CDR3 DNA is TGCGCCAGCAGCACCGGAGGGTTTTTAGGCTACGAGCAGTACTTC. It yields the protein CASSTGGFLGYEQYF. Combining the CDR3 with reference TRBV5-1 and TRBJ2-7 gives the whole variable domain KAGVTQTPRYLIKTRGQQVTLSCSPISGHRSVSWYQQTPGQGLQFLFEYFSETQRNKGNFPGRFSGRQFSNSRSEMNVSTLELGDSALYLCASSTGGFLGYEQYFGPGTRLTVT.

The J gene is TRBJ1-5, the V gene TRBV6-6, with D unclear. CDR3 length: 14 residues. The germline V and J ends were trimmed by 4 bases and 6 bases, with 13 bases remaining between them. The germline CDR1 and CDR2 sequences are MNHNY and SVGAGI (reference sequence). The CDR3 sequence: CASSLGGMGQPQHF. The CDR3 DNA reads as TGTGCCAGCAGTTTAGGAGGGATGGGTCAGCCCCAGCATTTT.

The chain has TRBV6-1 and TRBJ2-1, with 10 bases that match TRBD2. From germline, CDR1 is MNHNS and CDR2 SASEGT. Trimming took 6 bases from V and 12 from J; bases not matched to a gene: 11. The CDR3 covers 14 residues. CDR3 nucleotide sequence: TGTGCCAGCAGAGCTAGCGGGGGCTTGGTGGCGCAGTTCTTC. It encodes CASRASGGLVAQFF.

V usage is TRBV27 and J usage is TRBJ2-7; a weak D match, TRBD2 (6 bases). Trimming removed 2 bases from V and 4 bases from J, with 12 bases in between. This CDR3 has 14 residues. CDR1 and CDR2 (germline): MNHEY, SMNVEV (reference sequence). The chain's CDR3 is CASSLAGSVYEQYF. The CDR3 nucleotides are TGTGCCAGCAGTTTAGCGGGGAGTGTGTACGAGCAGTACTTC.

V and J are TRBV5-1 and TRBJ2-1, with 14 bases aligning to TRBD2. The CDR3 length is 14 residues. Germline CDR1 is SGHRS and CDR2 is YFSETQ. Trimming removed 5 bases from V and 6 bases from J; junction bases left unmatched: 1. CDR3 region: CASRGLAGVNEQFF. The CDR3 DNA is TGCGCCAGCAGGGGACTAGCGGGAGTCAATGAGCAGTTCTTC.

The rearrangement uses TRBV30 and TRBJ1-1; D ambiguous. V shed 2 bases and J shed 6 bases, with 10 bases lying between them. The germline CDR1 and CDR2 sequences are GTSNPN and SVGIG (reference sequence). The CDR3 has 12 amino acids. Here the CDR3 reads CAWSSGVAEAFF. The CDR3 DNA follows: TGTGCCTGGAGTAGCGGGGTCGCTGAAGCTTTCTTT.

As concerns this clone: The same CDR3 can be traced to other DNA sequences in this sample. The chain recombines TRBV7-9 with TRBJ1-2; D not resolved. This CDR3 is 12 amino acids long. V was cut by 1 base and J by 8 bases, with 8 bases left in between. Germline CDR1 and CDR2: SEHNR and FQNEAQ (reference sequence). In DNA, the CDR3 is TGTGCCAGCAGCTTAGACAGAGTAGGCTACACCTTC. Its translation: CASSLDRVGYTF.

The CDR3 sequence: CASRVNRGMVGEQYF. CDR3 DNA sequence: TGTGCCAGCAGAGTCAACAGGGGAATGGTCGGCGAGCAGTACTTC. This sequence joins TRBV2 and TRBJ2-7; 7 bases map to TRBD1. The CDR3 covers 15 residues. Germline V gene sequence: CDR1 SNHLY, CDR2 FYNNEI. The J segment lost 6 bases and the V segment lost 6 bases, leaving 14 bases of the junction unmatched.

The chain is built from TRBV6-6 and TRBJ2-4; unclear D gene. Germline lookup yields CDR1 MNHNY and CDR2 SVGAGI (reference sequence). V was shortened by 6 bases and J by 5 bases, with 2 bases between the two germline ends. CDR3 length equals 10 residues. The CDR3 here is CASSENIQYF. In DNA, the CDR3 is TGTGCCAGCAGCGAAAACATTCAGTACTTC.

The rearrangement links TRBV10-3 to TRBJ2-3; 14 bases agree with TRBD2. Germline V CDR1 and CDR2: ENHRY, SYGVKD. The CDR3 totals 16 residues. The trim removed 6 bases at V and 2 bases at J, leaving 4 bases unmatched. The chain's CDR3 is CAIRRLAGGITDTQYF. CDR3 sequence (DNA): TGTGCCATCAGGAGACTAGCGGGAGGGATCACAGATACGCAGTATTTT.

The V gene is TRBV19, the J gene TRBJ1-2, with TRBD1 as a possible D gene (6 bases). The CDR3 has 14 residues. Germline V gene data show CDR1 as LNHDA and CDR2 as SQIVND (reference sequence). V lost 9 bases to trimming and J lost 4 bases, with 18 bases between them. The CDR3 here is CASLRGGLAYGYTF. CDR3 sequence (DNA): TGTGCCAGCCTTAGGGGGGGCCTCGCCTATGGCTACACCTTC.

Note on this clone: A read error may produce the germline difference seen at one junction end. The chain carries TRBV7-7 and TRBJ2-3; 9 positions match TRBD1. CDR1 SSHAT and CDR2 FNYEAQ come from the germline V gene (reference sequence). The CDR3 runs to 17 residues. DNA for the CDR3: TGTGCTAGCAGCTTAAATAGGGGACAGGGAGAGTCAGATACGCAGTATTTT. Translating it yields CASSLNRGQGESDTQYF.

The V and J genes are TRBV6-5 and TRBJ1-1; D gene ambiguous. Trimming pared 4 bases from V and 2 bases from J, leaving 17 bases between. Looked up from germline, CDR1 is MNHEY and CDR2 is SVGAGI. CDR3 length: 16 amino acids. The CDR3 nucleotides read TGTGCCAGCAGTTCCTCCTTTCGGCGGACTAACACTGAAGCTTTCTTT. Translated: CASSSSFRRTNTEAFF.

CDR3 sequence reads: CASTKMDRNNSPLHF. The CDR3 bases are TGTGCCAGTACCAAAATGGACAGAAATAATTCACCCCTCCACTTT. V gene TRBV19 combines with J gene TRBJ1-6; D may be TRBD1 (6 bases). CDR3 length: 15 amino acids. The germline V and J ends were trimmed by 7 bases and 5 bases, with 15 bases remaining between them. The germline CDR1 and CDR2 sequences are LNHDA and SQIVND (reference sequence). Looking up the rest from reference TRBV19 and TRBJ1-6 gives the full variable domain: DGGITQSPKYLFRKEGQNVTLSCEQNLNHDAMYWYRQDPGQGLRLIYYSQIVNDFQKGDIAEGYSVSREKKESFPLTVTSAQKNPTAFYLCASTKMDRNNSPLHFGNGTRLTVT.

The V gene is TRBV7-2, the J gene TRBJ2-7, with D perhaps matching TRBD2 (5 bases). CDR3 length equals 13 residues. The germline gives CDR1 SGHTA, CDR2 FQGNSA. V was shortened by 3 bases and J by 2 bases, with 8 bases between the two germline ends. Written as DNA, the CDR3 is TGTGCCAGCAGCTTCCGGGGAGCCTACGAGCAGTACTTC. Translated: CASSFRGAYEQYF.

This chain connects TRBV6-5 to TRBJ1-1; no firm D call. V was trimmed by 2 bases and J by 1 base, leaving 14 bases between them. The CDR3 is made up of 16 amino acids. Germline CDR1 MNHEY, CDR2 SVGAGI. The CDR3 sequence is CASSYTYRNPNTEAFF. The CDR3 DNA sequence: TGTGCCAGCAGTTACACGTACAGAAACCCGAACACTGAAGCTTTCTTT.

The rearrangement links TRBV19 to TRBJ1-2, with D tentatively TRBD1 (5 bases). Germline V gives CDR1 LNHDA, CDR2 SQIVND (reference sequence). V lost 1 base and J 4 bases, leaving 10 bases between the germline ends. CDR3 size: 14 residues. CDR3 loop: CASSIGGAAYGYTF. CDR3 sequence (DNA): TGTGCCAGTAGTATAGGGGGCGCAGCCTATGGCTACACCTTC.